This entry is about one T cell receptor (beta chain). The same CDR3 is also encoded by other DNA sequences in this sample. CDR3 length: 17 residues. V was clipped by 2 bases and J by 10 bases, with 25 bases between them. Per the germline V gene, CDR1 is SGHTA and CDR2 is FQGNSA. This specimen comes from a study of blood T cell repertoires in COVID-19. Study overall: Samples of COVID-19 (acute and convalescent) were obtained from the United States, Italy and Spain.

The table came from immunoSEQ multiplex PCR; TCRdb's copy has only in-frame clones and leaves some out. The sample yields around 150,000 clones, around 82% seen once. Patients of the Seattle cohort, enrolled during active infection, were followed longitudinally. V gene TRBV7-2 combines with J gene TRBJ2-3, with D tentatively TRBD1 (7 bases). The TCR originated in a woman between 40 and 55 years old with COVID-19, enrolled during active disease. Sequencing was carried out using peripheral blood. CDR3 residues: CASSLSAGGGPSVAQYF. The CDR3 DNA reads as TGTGCCAGCAGCTTAAGTGCCGGAGGGGGCCCCTCGGTTGCGCAGTATTTT.